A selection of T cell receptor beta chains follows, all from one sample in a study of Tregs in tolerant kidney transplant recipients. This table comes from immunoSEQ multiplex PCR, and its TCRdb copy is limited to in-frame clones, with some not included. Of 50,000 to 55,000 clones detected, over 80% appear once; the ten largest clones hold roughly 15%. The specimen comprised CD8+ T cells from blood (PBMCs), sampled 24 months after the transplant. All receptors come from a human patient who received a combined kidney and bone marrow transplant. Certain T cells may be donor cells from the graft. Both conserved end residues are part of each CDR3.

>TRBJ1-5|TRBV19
CASSLTGGGNQPQHF
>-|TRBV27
CASSPLDRPYEQYF
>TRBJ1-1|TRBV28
CASSFRGGNTEAFF
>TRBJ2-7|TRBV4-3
CASSQDRGQGRYF
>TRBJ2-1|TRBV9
CASSGSVSGLWDNEQFF
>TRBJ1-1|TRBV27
CASSLRDLGNTEAFF
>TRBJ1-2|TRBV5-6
CASSLGTGGGIYGYTF
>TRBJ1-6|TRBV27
CASSPLPRTEDNSPLHF
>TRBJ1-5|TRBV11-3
CASSLGAYQPQHF
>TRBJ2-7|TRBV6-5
CASSEGQAYEQYF
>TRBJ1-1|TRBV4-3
CASSHYLTVNTEAFF
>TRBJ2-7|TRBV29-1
CSVPQGANEQYF
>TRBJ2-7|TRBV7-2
CASSLLTGGHEQYF
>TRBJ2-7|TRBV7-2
CASSTERESHEQYF